The 3 T cell receptor beta chains below come from one sample, sequenced in a study of T-cell memory formation after mild COVID-19. TCRdb reprocessed the 5' RACE reads via MiXCR and lists one record per CDR3 protein. The sample contains just over 60,000 distinct CDR3 sequences, about 9.4% of which appear only once. Sequencing was done on a sample of PBMCs or a T cell subset sorted from them (not recorded which). Receptors were obtained from a man younger than 35 who had mild COVID-19 (a few samples of this study predate the infection). Cell type and time point are not known.

There are a few counts of this clonotype. The V and J genes are TRBV6-6 and TRBJ1-2; no reliable D call. Germline loops: CDR1 MNHNY, CDR2 SVGAGI (reference sequence). The CDR3 spans 14 residues. The V gene lost 0 bases and the J gene lost 1 base, with 6 bases spanning the gap. The DNA for the CDR3 is TGTGCCAGCAGTTACTCTTACAGTAACTATGGCTACACCTTC. Protein: CASSYSYSNYGYTF.

The gene calls are TRBV12-5 and TRBJ2-7; tentative D call: TRBD1 (6 bases). This CDR3 is built from 14 residues. Germline V gene lookup returns CDR1 LGHNT and CDR2 FRNRAP. V shed 2 bases and J shed 1 base, with 9 bases lying between them. DNA of the CDR3: TGTGCTAGTGGTTTGCCAGGGGATTCCTACGAGCAGTACGTC. Amino acids: CASGLPGDSYEQYV.

CDR3 bases: TGTGCCATGGGGGGACTAAGCACAGATACGCAGTATTTT. This sequence encodes CAMGGLSTDTQYF. The chain employs TRBV10-3 and TRBJ2-3, with 7 bases aligning to TRBD2. V lost 9 bases, J lost 0 bases, and 3 bases stayed unmatched. CDR1 is ENHRY, CDR2 SYGVKD, per germline. The CDR3 is made up of 13 amino acids.